Listed below are T cell receptor beta chains from one sample, sequenced in a study of naive and memory T cell subsets. TCRdb passed the UMI-ligation and nested PCR reads through MiXCR, listing each CDR3 protein once. The data show 130,000 to 150,000 distinct CDR3 sequences, about a sixth seen once. The sample was naive CD4+ T cells from blood. These receptors all stem from a human donor in good health. The CDR3 runs from the conserved cysteine through the conserved F or W. The order of the fields is D gene, clone size, J gene, V gene, CDR3 DNA, CDR3 protein. A D gene is named only where the DNA matches it firmly. Not every row has a clone size; where given, it reads once, few, many or a size class.

NA,NA,TRBJ1-3,TRBV7-2,TGTGCCAGCAGCTTAGGACAGAACGGAAACACCATATATTTT,CASSLGQNGNTIYF
NA,few,TRBJ1-1,TRBV6-5,TGTGCCAGCAGTCCCACAGGCCCGGGAAACACTGAAGCTTTCTTT,CASSPTGPGNTEAFF
NA,many,TRBJ2-7,TRBV6-6,TGTGCCAGCAGTTACAGCGCGGACCGAGGCCCCTACGAGCAGTACTTC,CASSYSADRGPYEQYF
TRBD2,NA,TRBJ2-5,TRBV6-5,TGTGCCAGCAGTTACTCGAGGACTAGCGGGAGTGAGACCCAGTACTTC,CASSYSRTSGSETQYF
TRBD2,few,TRBJ2-1,TRBV10-2,TGCGCCAGCAGTGGGGGGACTAGCGGCCCCTACAATGAGCAGTTCTTC,CASSGGTSGPYNEQFF
NA,NA,TRBJ1-3,TRBV7-2,TGTGCCAGCAGCGGTACGAGGGGCAGAAACACCATATATTTT,CASSGTRGRNTIYF
NA,NA,TRBJ1-5,TRBV7-8,TGTGCCAGCAGCTACAGGGAGGTGGATCAGCCCCAGCATTTT,CASSYREVDQPQHF
NA,NA,TRBJ2-4,TRBV20-1,TGCAGTGCTAGTAGCAGGGGAAGGGTCAAAAACATTCAGTACTTC,CSASSRGRVKNIQYF
TRBD1,NA,TRBJ2-3,TRBV12-3/TRBV12-4,TGTGCCAGCAGGAGGACAGGGGATGGAGTAGATACGCAGTATTTT,CASRRTGDGVDTQYF
NA,NA,TRBJ2-3,TRBV5-1,TGCGCCAGCAGCTTGGCACAGGGTGGCACAGATACGCAGTATTTT,CASSLAQGGTDTQYF
TRBD2,NA,TRBJ2-7,TRBV19,TGTGCCAGTAGTCCGGGACCGGCGGGAGGGTACGAGCAGTACTTC,CASSPGPAGGYEQYF
NA,NA,TRBJ2-3,TRBV6-5,TGTGCCAGCAGTGAGTCCCCTACGAATACGCAGTATTTT,CASSESPTNTQYF